The TCR beta chain described here comes from a study of T cell changes during pregnancy in multiple sclerosis (dated by TCRdb to between 2017 and 2020). Background on the whole study: Changes in the T cell repertoire over the course of pregnancy were examined in this study in women with multiple sclerosis.

Comment on this clone: Its antigen is unknown. Base-call qualities are not available, and no considerably larger clone is one nucleotide away.

Per the germline V gene, SQVTM is the CDR1 and ANQGSEA is the CDR2. From the cysteine through the phenylalanine, the CDR3 covers 11 amino acids. Just CDR3 DNA is preserved here, 33 bases in frame from base 1. V loses 6 bases at its end and J loses 8 bases; junction bases beyond the gene matches: 4. Library creation used the immunoSEQ multiplex PCR assay. As stored in TCRdb, this immuneACCESS dataset retains in-frame rearrangements with V and J assigned. A fraction of the clones does not appear; measured against another copy, unresolved V genes explain less than half of the discrepancy, and the remainder lacks a known reason. The sample table contains some 60,000 clones; only one count was recorded for 85% to 95% of them. Approximately 1.7% of the sample lies in the top ten.

The sample consisted of peripheral blood, taken after pregnancy. This sequence uses TRBV29-1 and TRBJ2-3; the central 8 bases match TRBD1. The receptor was isolated from a female donor with multiple sclerosis, enrolled in a pregnancy study. The nucleotides read TGCAGCGTCTGGACAGGGCTTACGCAGTATTTT. Protein translation: CSVWTGLTQYF.